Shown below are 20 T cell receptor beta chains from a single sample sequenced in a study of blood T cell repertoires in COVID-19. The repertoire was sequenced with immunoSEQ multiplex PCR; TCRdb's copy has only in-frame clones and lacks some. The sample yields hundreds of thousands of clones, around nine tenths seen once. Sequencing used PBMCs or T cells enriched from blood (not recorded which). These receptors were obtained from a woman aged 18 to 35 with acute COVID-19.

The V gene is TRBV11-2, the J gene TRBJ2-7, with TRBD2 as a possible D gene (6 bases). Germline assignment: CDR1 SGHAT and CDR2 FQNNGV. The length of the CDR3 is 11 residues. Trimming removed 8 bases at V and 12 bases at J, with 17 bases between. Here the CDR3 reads CASRKPGERYF. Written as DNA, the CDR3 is TGTGCCAGCCGCAAGCCGGGAGAAAGGTACTTC.

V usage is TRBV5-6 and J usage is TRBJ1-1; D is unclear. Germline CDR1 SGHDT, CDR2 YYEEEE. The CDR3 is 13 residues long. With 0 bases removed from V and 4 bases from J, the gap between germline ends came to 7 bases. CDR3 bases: TGTGCCAGCAGCTTGGTCAGGTCCACTGAAGCTTTCTTT. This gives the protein CASSLVRSTEAFF.

The CDR3 here is CASSQQSGTSGYTF. CDR3 in DNA: TGTGCCAGCAGCCAACAAAGCGGGACTAGTGGCTACACCTTC. This rearrangement joins TRBV3-1 (or the pseudogene TRBV3-2) to TRBJ1-2; the D gene is possibly TRBD1 (5 bases). This CDR3 comprises 14 residues. Germline V gene data show CDR1 as LGHDT and CDR2 as YNNKEL (reference sequence). The V gene lost 2 bases and the J gene lost 7 bases, with 14 bases spanning the gap.

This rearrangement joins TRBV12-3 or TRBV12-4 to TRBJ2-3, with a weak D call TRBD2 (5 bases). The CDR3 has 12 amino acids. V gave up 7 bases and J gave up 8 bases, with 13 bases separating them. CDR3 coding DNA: TGTGCCAGCACTCTCCTTGCGGGTACGCAGTATTTT. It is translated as CASTLLAGTQYF.

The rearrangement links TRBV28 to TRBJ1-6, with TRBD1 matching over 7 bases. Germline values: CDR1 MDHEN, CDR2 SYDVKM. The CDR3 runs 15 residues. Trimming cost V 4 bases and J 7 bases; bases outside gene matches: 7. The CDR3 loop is CASSSPTGRNSPLHF. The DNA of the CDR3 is TGTGCCAGCAGTTCACCGACAGGGCGGAATTCACCCCTCCACTTT.

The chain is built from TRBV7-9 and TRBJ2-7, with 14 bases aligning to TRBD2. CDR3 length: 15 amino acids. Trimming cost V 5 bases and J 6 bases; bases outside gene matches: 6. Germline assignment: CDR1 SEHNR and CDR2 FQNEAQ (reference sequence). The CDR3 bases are TGTGCCAGCAGCCCTGGGACTAGCGGGGGTACCGAGCAGTACTTC. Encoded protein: CASSPGTSGGTEQYF.

The CDR3 is CASRSGPGGGTDTQYF. CDR3 nucleotides: TGCGCCAGCAGGAGTGGTCCGGGGGGAGGCACAGATACGCAGTATTTT. The rearrangement uses TRBV10-2 and TRBJ2-3, with 7 bases matching TRBD2. J gave up 1 base and V 6 bases, and 10 bases lay outside the gene matches. This CDR3 contains 16 residues. Germline V gene lookup returns CDR1 WSHSY and CDR2 SAAADI.

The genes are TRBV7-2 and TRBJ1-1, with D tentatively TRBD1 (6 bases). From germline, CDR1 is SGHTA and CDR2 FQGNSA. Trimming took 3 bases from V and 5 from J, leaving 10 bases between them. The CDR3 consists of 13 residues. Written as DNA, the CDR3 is TGTGCCAGCAGCTTTACAGGGTATACTGAAGCTTTCTTT. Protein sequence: CASSFTGYTEAFF. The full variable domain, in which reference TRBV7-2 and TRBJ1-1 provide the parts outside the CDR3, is GAGVSQSPSNKVTEKGKDVELRCDPISGHTALYWYRQSLGQGLEFLIYFQGNSAPDKSGLPSDRFSAERTGGSVSTLTIQRTQQEDSAVYLCASSFTGYTEAFFGQGTRLTVV.

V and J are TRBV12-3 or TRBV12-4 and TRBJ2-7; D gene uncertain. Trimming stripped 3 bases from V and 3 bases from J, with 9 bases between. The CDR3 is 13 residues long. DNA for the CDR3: TGTGCCAGCAGTTTTGGCGGAAACTACGAGCAGTACTTC. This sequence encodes CASSFGGNYEQYF.

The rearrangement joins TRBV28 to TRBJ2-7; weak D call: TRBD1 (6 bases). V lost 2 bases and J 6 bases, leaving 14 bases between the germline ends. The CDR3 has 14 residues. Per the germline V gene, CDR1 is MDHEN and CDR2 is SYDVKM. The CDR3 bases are TGTGCCAGCAGTTTAATCCTCCCCAGGGGCGAGCAGTACTTC. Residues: CASSLILPRGEQYF.

DNA for the CDR3: TGCGCCAGCATCCCTCTTTCAACAGGGTCCTGGAAGAACACTGAAGCTTTCTTT. Its translation is CASIPLSTGSWKNTEAFF. The chain combines TRBV23-1 with TRBJ1-1; maybe TRBD1 (6 bases). TRBV23-1 is known as an ORF, though its function is uncertain. Trimming took off 7 bases at V and 1 base at J, with 25 bases between the two ends. The CDR3 loop spans 18 amino acids.

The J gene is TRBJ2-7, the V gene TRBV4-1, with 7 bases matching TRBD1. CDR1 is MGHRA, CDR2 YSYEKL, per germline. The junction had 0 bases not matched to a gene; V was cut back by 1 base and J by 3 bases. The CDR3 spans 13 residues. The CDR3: CASSQGDSYEQYF. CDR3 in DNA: TGCGCCAGCAGCCAAGGGGACAGCTACGAGCAGTACTTC.

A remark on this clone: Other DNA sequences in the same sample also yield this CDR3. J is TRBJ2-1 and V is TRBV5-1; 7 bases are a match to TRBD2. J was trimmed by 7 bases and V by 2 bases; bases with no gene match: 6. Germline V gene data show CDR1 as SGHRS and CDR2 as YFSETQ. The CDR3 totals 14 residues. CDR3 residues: CASSFRLAGNEQFF. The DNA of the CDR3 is TGCGCCAGCAGCTTTCGACTAGCTGGTAATGAGCAGTTCTTC.

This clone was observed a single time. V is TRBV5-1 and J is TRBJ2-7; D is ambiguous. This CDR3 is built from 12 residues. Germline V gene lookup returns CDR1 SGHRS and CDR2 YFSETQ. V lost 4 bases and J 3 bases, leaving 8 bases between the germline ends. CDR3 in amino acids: CASSLSRYEQYF. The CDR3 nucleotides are TGCGCCAGCAGCCTGTCTCGCTACGAGCAGTACTTC.

The chain's CDR3 is CASSSLDEQYF. CDR3 coding DNA: TGTGCCAGCAGTTCACTGGACGAGCAGTACTTC. The chain links TRBV25-1 to TRBJ2-7; no reliable D call. V was pared by 5 bases and J by 5 bases, with 7 bases between. Per the germline V gene, CDR1 is MGHDK and CDR2 is SYGVNS. The CDR3 extends over 11 amino acids.

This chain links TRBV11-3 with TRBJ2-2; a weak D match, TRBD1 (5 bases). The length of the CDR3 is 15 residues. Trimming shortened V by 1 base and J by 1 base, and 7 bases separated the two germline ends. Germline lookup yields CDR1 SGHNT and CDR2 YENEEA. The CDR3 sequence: CASSLAGQNTGELFF. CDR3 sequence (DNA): TGTGCCAGCAGCTTAGCAGGGCAGAACACCGGGGAGCTGTTTTTT.

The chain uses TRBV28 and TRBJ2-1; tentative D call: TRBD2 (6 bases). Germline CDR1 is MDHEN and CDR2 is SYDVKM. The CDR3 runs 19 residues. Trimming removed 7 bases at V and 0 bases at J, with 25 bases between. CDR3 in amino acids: CASTLSTSWGRNSYNEQFF. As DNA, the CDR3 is TGTGCCAGCACCTTATCGACCTCATGGGGGAGGAACTCCTACAATGAGCAGTTCTTC. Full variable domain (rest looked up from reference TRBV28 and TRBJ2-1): DVKVTQSSRYLVKRTGEKVFLECVQDMDHENMFWYRQDPGLGLRLIYFSYDVKMKEKGDIPEGYSVSREKKERFSLILESASTNQTSMYLCASTLSTSWGRNSYNEQFFGPGTRLTVL.

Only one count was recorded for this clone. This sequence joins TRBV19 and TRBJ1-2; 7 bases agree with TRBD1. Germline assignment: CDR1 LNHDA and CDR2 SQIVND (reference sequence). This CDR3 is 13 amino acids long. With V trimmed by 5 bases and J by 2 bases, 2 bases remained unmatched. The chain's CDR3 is CASSRGQNYGYTF. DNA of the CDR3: TGTGCCAGTAGTCGGGGACAGAACTATGGCTACACCTTC.

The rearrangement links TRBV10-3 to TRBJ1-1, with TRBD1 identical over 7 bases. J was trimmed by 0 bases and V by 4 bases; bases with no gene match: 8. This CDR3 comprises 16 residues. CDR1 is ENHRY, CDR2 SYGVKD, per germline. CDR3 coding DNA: TGTGCCATCAGTGGTGGCACAGGGGCGTTGAACACTGAAGCTTTCTTT. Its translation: CAISGGTGALNTEAFF.

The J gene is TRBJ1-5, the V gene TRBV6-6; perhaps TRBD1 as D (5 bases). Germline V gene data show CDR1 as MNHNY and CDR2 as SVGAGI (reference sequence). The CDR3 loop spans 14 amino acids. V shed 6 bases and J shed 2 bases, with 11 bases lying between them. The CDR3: CASSGPGGNQPQHF. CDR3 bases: TGTGCCAGCAGCGGGCCGGGGGGCAATCAGCCCCAGCATTTT.